This note documents a single T cell receptor (beta chain) sequence. The data derive from a study of T cells in Graves' hyperthyroidism and ophthalmopathy. There were TCR beta CDR3 regions amplified from RNA transcripts. Primed by the HTBI set, a first-round RT-PCR was run on the TCR CDR3. One entry per CDR3 protein results from TCRdb running MiXCR on the multiplex PCR reads. The sample contains over 700,000 distinct CDR3 sequences, 30% to 40% of which appear only once. The clonotype originates from a woman in her thirties or forties with Graves' hyperthyroidism. The specimen sequenced was blood.

This CDR3 reads CASSLDRGSGCTIYF. The CDR3 DNA follows: TGTGCCAGCAGCTTAGACAGGGGCTCTGGATGCACCATATATTTT. The V gene is TRBV7-9, the J gene TRBJ1-3, with 7 bases lining up with TRBD1. CDR1 and CDR2 (germline): SEHNR, FQNEAQ (reference sequence). This CDR3 comprises 15 residues. The V segment lost 1 base and the J segment 9 bases; nucleotides outside the gene matches: 9.